The clone carrying this TCR beta chain was recorded at least ten times. MiXCR, applied by TCRdb to the 5' RACE reads, yields one record per CDR3 protein. Of approximately 93,000 distinct CDR3 sequences in the sample, around 19% were seen once. This sample was taken from a study of spatial heterogeneity in lung cancer. Overall study context: PBMC samples from follow-up, when available, were sequenced at a median of approximately two years post-resection.

From germline, CDR1 is LGHDT and CDR2 YNNKEL (reference sequence). The V segment lost 3 bases and the J segment 9 bases; nucleotides outside the gene matches: 8. This CDR3 has 15 amino acids. Time point: blood at routine non-recurrence follow-up after resection. This clonotype was sampled from a male donor with early-stage non-small cell lung cancer. The chain combines TRBV3-1 with TRBJ2-5, with 12 bases aligning to TRBD2. Sequenced material: PBMCs, taken at follow-up. The CDR3 spells CASSQGTSGSVPQYF. CDR3 coding DNA: TGTGCCAGCAGCCAGGGGACTAGCGGGTCGGTTCCCCAGTACTTC.